Listed here is a single T cell receptor (beta chain). What this receptor recognizes is not known. There are no base qualities to consult, and no much larger clone falls within one base. Spanning cysteine to phenylalanine, the CDR3 consists of 13 amino acids. The sequence is cut down to CDR3 DNA, 39 bases in frame from base 1. Clipping removes 4 bases from V and 9 bases from J, with 8 as the unmatched junction base count. Taken from the germline V gene (reference sequence), the CDR1 and CDR2 loops are GTSNPN and SVGIG. TCRbeta CDR3 regions were amplified from genomic DNA using the immunoSEQ Assay, a bias-controlled multiplex PCR. Under the source paper's analysis protocol: Within the assay, amplification of reference gene primers was used to estimate how many nucleated cells each sample contained. Sequence reads were collapsed and filtered to measure the absolute abundance of every unique TCRbeta CDR3 rearrangement. For each sample, productive Simpson clonality was calculated by taking the square root of Simpson's diversity index across productive rearrangements. Drawn from immuneACCESS, this table holds only the in-frame rearrangements with V and J called that TCRdb kept. Clones are partly lost; checked studies trace under half to an unresolved V gene and leave the rest unexplained. For V, J and clone size, that table is used; D and trimming come from the DNA. For this sample there are over 130,000 clones; about four fifths appear just once. The ten largest clones take up 4% of the sample.

This record belongs to a study of blood T cell repertoires in COVID-19 (dated by TCRdb to between 2020 and 2021). Turning to the overall study: The collaborator samples originated in the United States, Italy and Spain and spanned the acute and convalescent phases of COVID-19. A freely available public database, intended as a resource for researchers studying the immune response to SARS-CoV-2, is where the repertoires were released. Deeply sampled blood TCRbeta repertoires from subjects exposed to, actively infected with, or recovered from COVID-19 were included in the dataset. The samples were drawn from the first 160 participants of the ongoing ImmuneRACE study and from over a thousand subjects provided by 6 global collaborators. Where HLA class I and class II types were available, the types were taken from metadata supplied by the sample provider, not from assay-based typing. The prospective study material was composed of cDNA or gDNA derived from T cells, B-cell-depleted T cells, or PBMCs. Sample metadata almost always included a de-identified subject ID, COVID-19 status, age in years and sex. What the study reported, not specific to this receptor: The amount of clinical and demographic metadata varied by source and participant and was provided uncurated.

Collaborating institutions collected whole blood in K2EDTA tubes following their own protocols. For TCRbeta analysis, collaborators shipped samples in one of three forms: frozen whole blood, isolated PBMCs, or DNA extracted from either of those sample types. What was sequenced was peripheral blood. The chain employs TRBV30 and TRBJ2-3; 9 nucleotides in the junction match TRBD2. This TCR derives from a woman aged 60-75 years with acute or convalescent COVID-19. The CDR3 reads CAWIEAGGSTQYF. The DNA sequence is given as TGTGCCTGGATCGAAGCGGGAGGCAGCACGCAGTATTTT.